This record concerns one T cell receptor beta chain sequence. What it binds is unknown. With a duration under 2 months, the hyperthyroidism was newly diagnosed in patients aged 18 to 65. Together with thyroid ultrasound, orbital computed tomography, serum thyroxine and TRAb, clinical symptoms were used for diagnoses. The data derive from a study of T cells in Graves' hyperthyroidism and ophthalmopathy. Study findings and constraints: Stable hyperthyroidism was separated from ophthalmopathy by a model based on 13 V-J features.

Germline V gene sequence: CDR1 MNHEY, CDR2 SVGEGT. The V gene lost 8 bases and the J gene lost 4 bases, with 15 bases spanning the gap. The CDR3 spans 14 residues. The source material, RNA transcripts, was used to amplify TCR beta CDR3 regions. The HTBI primer set was used in a first-round RT-PCR of the TCR CDR3. A single record per CDR3 protein comes from TCRdb applying MiXCR to the multiplex PCR reads. The table lists about 590,000 distinct CDR3 sequences, more than 15% of them singletons. V is TRBV6-2 or TRBV6-3 and J is TRBJ2-1; D is tentatively TRBD1 or TRBD2 (7 bases each). The specimen sequenced was blood. The clonotype was recovered from a woman in her thirties with Graves' hyperthyroidism. The CDR3 here is CASGQGGEYNEQFF. CDR3 bases: TGTGCCAGCGGGCAGGGGGGGGAATACAATGAGCAGTTCTTC.